This TCR beta chain was obtained from a study of blood T cell repertoires in COVID-19. The wider study: Samples representing acute and convalescent COVID-19 were sourced from the United States, Italy and Spain. T cells, B-cell-depleted T cells, or PBMCs provided the cDNA or gDNA that served as material.

Patients in Seattle were enrolled during active infection, then followed longitudinally. Trimming took off 4 bases at V and 6 bases at J, with 13 bases between the two ends. The V gene's germline CDR1 is MNHEY and CDR2 SVGAGI. CDR3 length: 15 residues. In the original analysis: Scientists estimated how many nucleated cells there were by amplifying reference gene primers. Assay: immunoSEQ multiplex PCR; the TCRdb copy retains only in-frame clones and omits some. For V, J and clone size, that table is used; D and trimming come from the DNA. The table lists 200,000 to 300,000 clones, about nine tenths of them singletons.

The specimen was peripheral blood. The TCR originated in a man aged 30-40 years with COVID-19, enrolled during active disease. The V and J genes are TRBV6-5 and TRBJ1-6, with D perhaps matching TRBD1 (5 bases). Written as DNA, the CDR3 is TGTGCCAGCAGTTCCCCGGGGGAGCTTAATTCACCCCTCCACTTT. Amino acids: CASSSPGELNSPLHF.